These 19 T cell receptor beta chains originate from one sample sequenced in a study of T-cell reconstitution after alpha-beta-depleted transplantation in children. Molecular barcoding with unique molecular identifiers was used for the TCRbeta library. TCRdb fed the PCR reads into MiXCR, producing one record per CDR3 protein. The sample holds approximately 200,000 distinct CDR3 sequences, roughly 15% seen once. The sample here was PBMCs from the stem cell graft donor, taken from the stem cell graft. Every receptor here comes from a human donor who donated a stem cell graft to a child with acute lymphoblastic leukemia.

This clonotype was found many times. CDR3 loop: CASSPRGGTEQYF. The DNA of the CDR3 is TGTGCCAGCAGCCCCCGTGGGGGAACCGAGCAGTACTTC. V and J are TRBV7-9 and TRBJ2-7; D may be TRBD1 or TRBD2 (5 bases each). The CDR3 runs 13 residues. V dropped 5 bases and J dropped 6 bases, with 14 bases sitting between them. Germline CDR1 and CDR2: SEHNR and FQNEAQ (reference sequence).

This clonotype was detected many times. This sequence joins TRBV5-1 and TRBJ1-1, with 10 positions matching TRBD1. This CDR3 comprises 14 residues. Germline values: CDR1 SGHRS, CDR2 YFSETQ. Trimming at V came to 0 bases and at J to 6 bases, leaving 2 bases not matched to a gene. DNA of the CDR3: TGCGCCAGCAGCTTGGAAGGGACAGGGGCTGAAGCTTTCTTT. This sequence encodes CASSLEGTGAEAFF.

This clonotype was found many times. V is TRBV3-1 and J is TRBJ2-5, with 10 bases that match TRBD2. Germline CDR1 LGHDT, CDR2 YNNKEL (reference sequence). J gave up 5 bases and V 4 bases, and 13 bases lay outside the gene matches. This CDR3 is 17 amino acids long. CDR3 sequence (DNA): TGTGCCAGCAGCCGGGATACAGCGGGAGGGCCGGAGGAGACCCAGTACTTC. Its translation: CASSRDTAGGPEETQYF.

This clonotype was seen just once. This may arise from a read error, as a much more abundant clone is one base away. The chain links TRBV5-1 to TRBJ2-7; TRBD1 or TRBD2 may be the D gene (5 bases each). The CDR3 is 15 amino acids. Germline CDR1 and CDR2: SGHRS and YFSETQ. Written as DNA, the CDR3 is TGCGCCAGCAGCCCCCGGGACGGAGACTCCTGCGAGCAGTACTTC. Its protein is CASSPRDGDSCEQYF.

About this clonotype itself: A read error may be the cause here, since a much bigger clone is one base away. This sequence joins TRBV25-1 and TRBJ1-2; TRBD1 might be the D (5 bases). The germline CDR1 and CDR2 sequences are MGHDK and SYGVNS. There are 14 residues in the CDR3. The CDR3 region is CASSEGGENYGYPF. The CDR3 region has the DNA TGTGCCAGCAGTGAGGGGGGGGAGAACTATGGCTACCCCTTC.

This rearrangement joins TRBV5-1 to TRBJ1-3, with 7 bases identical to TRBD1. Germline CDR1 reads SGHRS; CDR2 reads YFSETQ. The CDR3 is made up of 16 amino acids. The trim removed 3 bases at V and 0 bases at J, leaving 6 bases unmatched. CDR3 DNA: TGCGCCAGCAGCTCCGGACAGGCCGACTCTGGAAACACCATATATTTT. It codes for CASSSGQADSGNTIYF.

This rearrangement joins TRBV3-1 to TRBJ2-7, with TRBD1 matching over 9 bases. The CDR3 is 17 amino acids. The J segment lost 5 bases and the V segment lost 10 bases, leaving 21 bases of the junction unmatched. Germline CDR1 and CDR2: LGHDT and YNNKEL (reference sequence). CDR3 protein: CATCQLGTGTGFHEQYF. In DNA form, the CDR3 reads TGTGCCACCTGCCAGCTCGGTACCGGGACAGGGTTCCACGAGCAGTACTTC.

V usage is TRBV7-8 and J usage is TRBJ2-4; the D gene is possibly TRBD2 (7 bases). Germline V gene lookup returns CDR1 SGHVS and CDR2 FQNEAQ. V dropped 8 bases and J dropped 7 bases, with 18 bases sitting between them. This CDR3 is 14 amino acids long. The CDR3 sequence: CASARGEAGNIQYF. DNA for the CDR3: TGTGCCAGCGCTAGGGGGGAAGCGGGGAACATTCAGTACTTC.

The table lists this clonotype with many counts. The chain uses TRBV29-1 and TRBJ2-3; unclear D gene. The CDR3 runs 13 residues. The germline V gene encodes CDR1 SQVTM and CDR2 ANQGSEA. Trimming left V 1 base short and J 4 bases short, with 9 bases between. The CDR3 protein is CSVEAGSADTQYF. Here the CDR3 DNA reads TGCAGCGTTGAAGCTGGGTCCGCAGATACGCAGTATTTT.

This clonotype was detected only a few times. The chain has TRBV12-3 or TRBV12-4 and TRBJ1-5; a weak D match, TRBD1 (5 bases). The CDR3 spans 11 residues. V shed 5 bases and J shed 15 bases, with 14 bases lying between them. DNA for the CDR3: TGTGCCAGCAGTAGGGGAGGGGAATGGCATTTT. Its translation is CASSRGGEWHF.

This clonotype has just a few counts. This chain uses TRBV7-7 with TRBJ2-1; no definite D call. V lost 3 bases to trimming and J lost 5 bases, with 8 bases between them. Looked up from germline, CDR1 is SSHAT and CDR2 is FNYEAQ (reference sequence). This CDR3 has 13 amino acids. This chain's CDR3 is CASSLSVNNEQFF. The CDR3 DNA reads TGTGCCAGCAGCTTGTCAGTAAACAATGAGCAGTTCTTC.

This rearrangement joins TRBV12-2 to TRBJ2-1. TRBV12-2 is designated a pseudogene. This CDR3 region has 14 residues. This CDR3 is CASRLLSSGNEQFF. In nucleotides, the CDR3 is TGTGCAAGTCGCTTATTATCCTCTGGCAATGAGCAGTTCTTC.

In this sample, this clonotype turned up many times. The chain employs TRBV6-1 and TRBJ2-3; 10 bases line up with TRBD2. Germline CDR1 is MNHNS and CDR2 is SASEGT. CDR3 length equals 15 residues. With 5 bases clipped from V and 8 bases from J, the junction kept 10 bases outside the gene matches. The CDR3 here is CASSKLAGPPSTQYF. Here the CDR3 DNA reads TGTGCCAGCAGTAAACTAGCGGGGCCCCCTAGTACGCAGTATTTT.

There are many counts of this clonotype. The CDR3 DNA sequence: TGTGCCAGCAGCCAATTCGTCGGTAAGAACACTGAAGCTTTCTTT. Its translation: CASSQFVGKNTEAFF. This chain uses TRBV3-1 with TRBJ1-1, with D uncertain. The CDR3 is 15 residues long. The germline CDR1 and CDR2 sequences are LGHDT and YNNKEL (reference sequence). V was shortened by 2 bases and J by 1 base, with 11 bases between the two germline ends.

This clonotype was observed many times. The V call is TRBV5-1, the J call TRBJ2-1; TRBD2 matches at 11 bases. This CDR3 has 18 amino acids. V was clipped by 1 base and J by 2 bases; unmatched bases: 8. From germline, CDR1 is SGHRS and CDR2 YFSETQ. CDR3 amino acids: CASSLLVAGGLAYNEQFF. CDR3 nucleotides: TGCGCCAGCAGCTTGTTGGTAGCGGGAGGGTTGGCCTACAATGAGCAGTTCTTC.

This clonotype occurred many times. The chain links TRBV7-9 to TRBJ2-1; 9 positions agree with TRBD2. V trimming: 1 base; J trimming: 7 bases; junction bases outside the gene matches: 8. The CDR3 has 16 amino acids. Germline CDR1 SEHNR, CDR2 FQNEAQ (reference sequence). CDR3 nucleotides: TGTGCCAGCAGCTTAGTCGGCGGGAGGGTGGGAAATGAGCAGTTCTTC. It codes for CASSLVGGRVGNEQFF.

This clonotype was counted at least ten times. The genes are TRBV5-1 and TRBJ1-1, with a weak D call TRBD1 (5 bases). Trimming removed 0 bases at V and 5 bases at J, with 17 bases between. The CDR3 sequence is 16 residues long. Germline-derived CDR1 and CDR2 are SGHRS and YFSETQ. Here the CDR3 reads CASSLELSRGRTEAFF. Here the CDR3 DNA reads TGCGCCAGCAGCTTGGAATTAAGTCGGGGGAGGACTGAAGCTTTCTTT.

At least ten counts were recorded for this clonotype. The CDR3 spells CASSHEEGDGTDTQYF. The CDR3 nucleotides are TGTGCCAGCAGCCACGAGGAGGGAGACGGCACAGATACGCAGTATTTT. This sequence joins TRBV4-2 and TRBJ2-3, with a tentative D call TRBD2 (6 bases). Germline-derived CDR1 and CDR2 are LGHNA and YNFKEQ. V was cut by 3 bases and J by 1 base, with 14 bases left in between. CDR3 length equals 16 residues.

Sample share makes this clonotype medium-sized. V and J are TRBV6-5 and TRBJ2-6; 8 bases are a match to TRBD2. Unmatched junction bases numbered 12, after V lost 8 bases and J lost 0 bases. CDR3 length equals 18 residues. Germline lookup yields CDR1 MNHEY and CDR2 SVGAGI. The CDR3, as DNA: TGTGCCAGCTCCCGGGAGGGCGATCCTTACTCTGGGGCCAACGTCCTGACTTTC. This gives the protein CASSREGDPYSGANVLTF.